This TCR beta chain appears in the sequencing data of a study of blood T cell repertoires in COVID-19. About the study: COVID-19 samples collected from the United States, Italy and Spain covered acute and convalescent phases. T cells, B-cell-depleted T cells, or PBMCs supplied cDNA or gDNA.

In the authors' workflow: Amplification with reference gene primers provided the estimates of nucleated cell counts. Here immunoSEQ multiplex PCR was the method, and the copy in TCRdb shows in-frame clones only, minus some. The V and J calls and clone size come from that table; D and trimming were worked out from the DNA. The sample comprises approximately 140,000 clones, approximately 80% of which are singletons, and 8% to 10% rests with the top ten. Unmatched junction bases numbered 7, after V lost 0 bases and J lost 4 bases. Germline lookup yields CDR1 MNHEY and CDR2 SVGAGI. The CDR3 runs to 16 residues.

This chain uses TRBV6-5 with TRBJ2-5; 8 nucleotides align to TRBD1. The receptor was derived from a man aged 40-49 years with active or convalescent COVID-19. What was sequenced was peripheral blood. The CDR3 loop is CASSYSGTGGIETQYF. The CDR3, as DNA: TGTGCCAGCAGTTACTCGGGGACAGGAGGGATAGAGACCCAGTACTTC.